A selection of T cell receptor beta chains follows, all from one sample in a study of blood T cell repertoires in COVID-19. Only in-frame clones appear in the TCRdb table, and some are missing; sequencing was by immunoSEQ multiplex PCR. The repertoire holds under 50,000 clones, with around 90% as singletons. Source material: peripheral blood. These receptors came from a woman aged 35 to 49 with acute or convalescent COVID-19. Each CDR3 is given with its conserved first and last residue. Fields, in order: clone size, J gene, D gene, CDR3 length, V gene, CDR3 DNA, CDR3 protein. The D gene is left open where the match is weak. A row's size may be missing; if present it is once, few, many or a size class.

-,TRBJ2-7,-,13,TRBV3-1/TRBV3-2,TGTGCCAGCAGCCCGAGGGTATCCTTCGAGCAGTACTTC,CASSPRVSFEQYF
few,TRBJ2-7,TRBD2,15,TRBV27,TGTGCCAGCAGTAAATTAGCGGGAGTCAGCTACGAGCAGTACTTC,CASSKLAGVSYEQYF
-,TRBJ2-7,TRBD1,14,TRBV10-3,TGTGCCACCGCCCTTGGGACAGGGCTCCGCGAGCAGTACTTC,CATALGTGLREQYF
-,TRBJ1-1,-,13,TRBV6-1,TGTGCCAGCAGTGAGGCGGGGAGCCCTGAAGCTTTCTTT,CASSEAGSPEAFF
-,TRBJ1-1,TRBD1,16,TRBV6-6,TGTGCCAGCAGTCCCGGGACAGGCATTATGAACACTGAAGCTTTCTTT,CASSPGTGIMNTEAFF
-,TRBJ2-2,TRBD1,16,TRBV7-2,TGTGCCAGCAGCTTACTACCGGGACAGAGCACCGGGGAGCTGTTTTTT,CASSLLPGQSTGELFF
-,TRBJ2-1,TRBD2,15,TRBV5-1,TGCGCCAGCAGCAGTGGTAGCGGGAGTCTCCCTGAGCAGTTCTTC,CASSSGSGSLPEQFF
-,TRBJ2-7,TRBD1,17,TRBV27,TGTGCCAGCAGTTTATCGAGAGGACAGGGGCGCTCCTACGAGCAGTACTTC,CASSLSRGQGRSYEQYF
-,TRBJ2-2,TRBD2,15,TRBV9,TGTGCCAGCAGCGTGATGGGGGAGGGCCCCGGGGAGCTGTTTTTT,CASSVMGEGPGELFF
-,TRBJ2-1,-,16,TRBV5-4,TGTGCCAGCAGCTTGGGCGGGGCGAGCTCCTACAATGAGCAGTTCTTC,CASSLGGASSYNEQFF
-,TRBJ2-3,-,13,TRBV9,TGTGCCAGCAGCGTAGCTCCTAGGGATACGCAGTATTTT,CASSVAPRDTQYF
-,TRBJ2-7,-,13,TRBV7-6,TGTGCCAGCAGTCCTGGGAGGCCATACGAGCAGTACTTC,CASSPGRPYEQYF
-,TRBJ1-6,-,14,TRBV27,TGTGCCAGCAGCCCGGACAGAGTGTGGTCACCCCTCCACTTT,CASSPDRVWSPLHF
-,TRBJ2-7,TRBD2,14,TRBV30,TGTGCCTGGAGTGGGTCTAGCGGCTCCTACGAGCAGTACTTC,CAWSGSSGSYEQYF
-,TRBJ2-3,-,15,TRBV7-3,TGTGCCAGCAGCCCCGCTTTACAAGGGGGAGATACGCAGTATTTT,CASSPALQGGDTQYF
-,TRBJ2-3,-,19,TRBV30,TGTGCCTGGAGTGTACCCGAGGATTGGTTACGATTTGGCACAGATACGCAGTATTTT,CAWSVPEDWLRFGTDTQYF
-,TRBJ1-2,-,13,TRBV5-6,TGTGCCAGCAGCCCCACAGGGTATCATGGCTACACCTTC,CASSPTGYHGYTF
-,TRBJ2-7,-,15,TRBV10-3,TGTGCCGTCCTTCGGGGGGCGGAAAGCTCCTACGAGCAGTACTTC,CAVLRGAESSYEQYF
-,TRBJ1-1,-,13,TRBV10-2,TGCGCCAGCAGTGACAGGGGGAACACTGAAGCTTTCTTT,CASSDRGNTEAFF
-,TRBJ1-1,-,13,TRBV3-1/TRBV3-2,TGTGCCAGCAGCGGGCAGTTGAACACTGAAGCTTTCTTT,CASSGQLNTEAFF
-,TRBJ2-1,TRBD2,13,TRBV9,TGTGCCAGCAGTAGCGGGAGTTACAATGAGCAGTTCTTC,CASSSGSYNEQFF
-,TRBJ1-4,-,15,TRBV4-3,TGCGCCAGCAGCCCCGGTAAGGTGGGGGGTGAAAAACTGTTTTTT,CASSPGKVGGEKLFF
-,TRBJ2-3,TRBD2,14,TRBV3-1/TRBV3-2,TGTGCCAGTACAGGACGGGGGGGCGGTGATACGCAGTATTTT,CASTGRGGGDTQYF
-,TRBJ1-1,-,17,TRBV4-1,TGCGCCAGCAGCCAACCAACACGCCCCACACCGTACACTGAAGCTTTCTTT,CASSQPTRPTPYTEAFF
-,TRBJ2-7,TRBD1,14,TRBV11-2,TGTGCCAGCAGCTTAGGGTGGACAGGGAAAGAGCAGTACTTC,CASSLGWTGKEQYF
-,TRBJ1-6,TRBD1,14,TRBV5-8,TGTGCCAGCAGCGATGACAGGGATAATTCACCCCTCCACTTT,CASSDDRDNSPLHF
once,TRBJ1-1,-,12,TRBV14,TGTGCCAGCAGCCAACGGAACACTGAAGCTTTCTTT,CASSQRNTEAFF